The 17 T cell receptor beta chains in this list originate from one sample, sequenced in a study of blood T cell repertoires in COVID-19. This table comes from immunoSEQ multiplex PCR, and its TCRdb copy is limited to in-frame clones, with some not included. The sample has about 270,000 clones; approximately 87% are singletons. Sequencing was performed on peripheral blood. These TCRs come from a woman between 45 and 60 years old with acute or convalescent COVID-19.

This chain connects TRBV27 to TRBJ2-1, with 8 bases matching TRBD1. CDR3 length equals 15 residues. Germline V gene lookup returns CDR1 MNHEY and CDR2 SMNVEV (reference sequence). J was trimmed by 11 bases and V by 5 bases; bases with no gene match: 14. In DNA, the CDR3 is TGTGCCAGCAGTGTGGACAGGGCAATTTTAGGCCAGCAGTTCTTC. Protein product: CASSVDRAILGQQFF.

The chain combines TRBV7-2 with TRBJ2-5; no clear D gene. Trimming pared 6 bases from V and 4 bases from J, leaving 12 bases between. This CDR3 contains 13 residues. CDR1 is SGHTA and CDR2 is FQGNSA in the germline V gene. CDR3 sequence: CASRRSPGETQYF. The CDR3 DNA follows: TGTGCCAGCAGGCGGTCGCCCGGAGAGACCCAGTACTTC.

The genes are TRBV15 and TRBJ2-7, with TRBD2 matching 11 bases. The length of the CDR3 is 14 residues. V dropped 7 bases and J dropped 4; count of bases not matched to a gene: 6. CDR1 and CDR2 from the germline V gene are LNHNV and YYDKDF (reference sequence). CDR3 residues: CATKWGLAVYEQYF. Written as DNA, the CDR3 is TGTGCCACCAAGTGGGGACTAGCGGTTTACGAGCAGTACTTC.

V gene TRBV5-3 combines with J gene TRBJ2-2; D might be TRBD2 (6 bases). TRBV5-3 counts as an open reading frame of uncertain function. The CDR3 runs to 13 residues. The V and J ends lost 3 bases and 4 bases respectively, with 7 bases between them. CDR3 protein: CARSWGVTGELFF. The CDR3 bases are TGTGCCAGAAGCTGGGGGGTCACCGGGGAGCTGTTTTTT.

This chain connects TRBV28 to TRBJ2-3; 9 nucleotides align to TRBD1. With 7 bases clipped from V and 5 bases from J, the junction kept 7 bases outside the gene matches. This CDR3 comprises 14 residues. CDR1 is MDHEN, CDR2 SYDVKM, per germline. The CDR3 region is CASKPGQGLDTQYF. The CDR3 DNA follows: TGTGCCAGCAAACCGGGACAGGGCCTAGATACGCAGTATTTT.

The DNA for the CDR3 is TGTGCCAGCCGGTGGCCAGGGGGCTCAGATACGCAGTATTTT. Encoded protein: CASRWPGGSDTQYF. The chain joins TRBV6-5 to TRBJ2-3; TRBD1 matches at 8 bases. Germline-derived CDR1 and CDR2 are MNHEY and SVGAGI. The junction had 8 bases not matched to a gene; V was cut back by 8 bases and J by 4 bases. The CDR3 is 14 amino acids.

The CDR3 DNA reads TGTGCCAGCACTTTGGACAGGAACACTGAAGCTTTCTTT. The encoded protein is CASTLDRNTEAFF. The chain employs TRBV2 and TRBJ1-1; perhaps TRBD1 as D (6 bases). Germline V gene lookup returns CDR1 SNHLY and CDR2 FYNNEI. Deletions cut 7 bases from V and 1 base from J, with 10 bases between. CDR3 size: 13 residues.

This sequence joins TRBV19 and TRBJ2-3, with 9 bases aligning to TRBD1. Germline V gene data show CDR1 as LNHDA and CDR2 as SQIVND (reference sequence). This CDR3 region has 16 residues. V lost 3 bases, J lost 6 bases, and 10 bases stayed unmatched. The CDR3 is CASSMITGGRWDTQYF. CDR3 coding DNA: TGTGCCAGTAGTATGATTACAGGGGGCAGGTGGGATACGCAGTATTTT.

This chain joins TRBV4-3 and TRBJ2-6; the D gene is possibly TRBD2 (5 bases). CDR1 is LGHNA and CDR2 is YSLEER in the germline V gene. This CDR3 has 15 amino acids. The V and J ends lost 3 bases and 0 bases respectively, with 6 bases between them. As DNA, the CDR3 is TGCGCCAGCAGCCACGGGGACTCTGGGGCCAACGTCCTGACTTTC. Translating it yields CASSHGDSGANVLTF.

CDR3 sequence reads: CASSQILAGEEQFF. CDR3 bases: TGTGCCAGCAGCCAGATACTAGCGGGAGAAGAGCAGTTCTTC. The chain uses TRBV3-1 (or the pseudogene TRBV3-2) and TRBJ2-1; TRBD2 aligns across 11 bases. The V gene end was trimmed by 3 bases and the J gene end by 10 bases; junction bases not matched to a gene: 5. CDR3 length equals 14 residues. CDR1 and CDR2 (germline): LGHDT, YNNKEL (reference sequence).

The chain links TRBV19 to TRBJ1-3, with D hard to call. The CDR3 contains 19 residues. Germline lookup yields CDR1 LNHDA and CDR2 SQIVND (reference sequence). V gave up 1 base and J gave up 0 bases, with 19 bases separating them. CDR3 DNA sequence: TGTGCCAGTAGTATAGCCTCAATAGGACCGAGCGGCTCTGGAAACACCATATATTTT. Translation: CASSIASIGPSGSGNTIYF.

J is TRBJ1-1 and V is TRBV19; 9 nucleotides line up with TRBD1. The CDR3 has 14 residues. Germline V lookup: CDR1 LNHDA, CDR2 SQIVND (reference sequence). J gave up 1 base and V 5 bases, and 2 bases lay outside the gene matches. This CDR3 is CASSVQGANTEAFF. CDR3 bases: TGTGCCAGTAGTGTACAGGGGGCGAACACTGAAGCTTTCTTT.

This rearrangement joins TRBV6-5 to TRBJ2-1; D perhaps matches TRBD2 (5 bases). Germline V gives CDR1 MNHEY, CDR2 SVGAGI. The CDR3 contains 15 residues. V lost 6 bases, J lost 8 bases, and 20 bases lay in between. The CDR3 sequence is CASSRTLTSGDEQFF. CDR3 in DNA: TGTGCCAGCAGCCGCACACTCACCTCCGGGGATGAGCAGTTCTTC.

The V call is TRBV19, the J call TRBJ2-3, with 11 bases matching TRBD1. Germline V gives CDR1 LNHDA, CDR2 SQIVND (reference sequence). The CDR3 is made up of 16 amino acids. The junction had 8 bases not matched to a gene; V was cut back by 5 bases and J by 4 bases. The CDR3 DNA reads TGTGCCAGTAGTCCGTGGGACAGGGGGGGACCAGATACGCAGTATTTT. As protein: CASSPWDRGGPDTQYF.

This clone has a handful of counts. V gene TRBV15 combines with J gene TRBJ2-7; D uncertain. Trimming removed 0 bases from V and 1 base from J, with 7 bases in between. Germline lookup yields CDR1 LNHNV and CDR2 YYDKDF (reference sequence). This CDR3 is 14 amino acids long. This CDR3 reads CATSRDAQSYEQYF. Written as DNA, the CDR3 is TGTGCCACCAGCAGAGATGCACAGTCCTACGAGCAGTACTTC.

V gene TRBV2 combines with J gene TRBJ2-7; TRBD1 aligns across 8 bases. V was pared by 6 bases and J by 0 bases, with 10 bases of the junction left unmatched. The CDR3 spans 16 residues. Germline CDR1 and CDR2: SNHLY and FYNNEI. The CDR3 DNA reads TGTGCCAGCAGGAGGCGACAGGGGCAGAGCTCCTACGAGCAGTACTTC. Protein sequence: CASRRRQGQSSYEQYF.

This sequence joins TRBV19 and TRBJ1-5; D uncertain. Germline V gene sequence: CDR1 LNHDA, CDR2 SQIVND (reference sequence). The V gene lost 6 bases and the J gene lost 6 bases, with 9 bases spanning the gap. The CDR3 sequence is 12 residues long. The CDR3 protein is CASSYAFQPQHF. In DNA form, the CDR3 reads TGTGCCAGTAGCTACGCTTTTCAGCCCCAGCATTTT.